This T cell receptor beta chain was recorded in a study of blood T cell repertoires in COVID-19. A word on this clone: This sample also contains other DNA sequences that code for the same CDR3.

Generated by immunoSEQ multiplex PCR, the TCRdb table keeps only in-frame clones and is missing some. The repertoire holds 300,000 to 350,000 clones, 90% seen once, with less than 3% in the top ten. With 1 base removed from V and 7 bases from J, the gap between germline ends came to 5 bases. CDR3 length equals 11 residues. In germline, CDR1 is LGHDT, CDR2 YNNKEL (reference sequence). Source material: peripheral blood. The J gene is TRBJ2-7, the V gene TRBV3-1 (or the pseudogene TRBV3-2), with D possibly being TRBD2 (5 bases). The receptor was derived from a woman in her 30s with COVID-19, enrolled during active disease. CDR3 protein: CASSQAGEQYF. For the CDR3, the DNA is TGTGCCAGCAGCCAAGCGGGAGAGCAGTACTTC.